The rows below give T cell receptor beta chains drawn from one sample of a study. In TCRdb, the RT-PCR reads were re-called with MiXCR into one record per CDR3 protein. The sample lists fewer than 800,000 distinct CDR3 sequences, 12% to 15% occurring once. Sample: memory CD4+ T cells from blood. These receptors all stem from a female donor in good health, serving as a healthy control. The CDR3 runs from the conserved cysteine through the conserved F or W. The D gene is left open where the match is weak. Size values are once, few and many counts, or a class for expanded clones, and some rows have none.

d_gene	v_gene	abundance	len	j_gene	CDR3nt	CDR3aa
TRBD2	TRBV4-1	.	17	TRBJ2-1	TGCGCCAGCAGCCATGATAGCGGGAGCCGCTCCTACAATGAGCAGTTCTTC	CASSHDSGSRSYNEQFF
.	TRBV28	.	10	TRBJ1-1	TGTGCCAGCAGTTTCGACCAAGCTTTCTTT	CASSFDQAFF
.	TRBV5-1	.	12	TRBJ1-3	TGCGCCAGCAGCCCTGTCGGAAACACCATATATTTT	CASSPVGNTIYF
.	TRBV10-1	few	11	TRBJ2-7	TGCGCCAGCAGTGTCCCCTACGAGCAGTACTTC	CASSVPYEQYF
.	TRBV27	few	15	TRBJ2-1	TGTGCCAGCAGTTTAGGCCCAGCAGGTTACAATGAGCAGTTCTTC	CASSLGPAGYNEQFF
.	TRBV6-6	few	14	TRBJ2-2	TGTGCCAGCAAAAGGACTACTAACACCGGGGAGCTGTTTTTT	CASKRTTNTGELFF
.	TRBV3-1	.	13	TRBJ2-1	TGTGCCATCAGCCAGCGAGGGCGCAATGAGCAGTTCTTC	CAISQRGRNEQFF
TRBD1	TRBV7-2	many	15	TRBJ2-1	TGTGCCAGCAGCGTGGGACAGGGGACTTACAATGAGCAGTTCTTC	CASSVGQGTYNEQFF
.	TRBV20-1	many	15	TRBJ2-7	TGCAGTGCTAGAAGAGGGGGAACCGGAGCCTACGAGCAGTACTTC	CSARRGGTGAYEQYF
.	TRBV6-6	.	13	TRBJ2-5	TGTGCCAGCAGTTACACCGTCGGGGAGACCCAGTACTTC	CASSYTVGETQYF
TRBD1	TRBV6-6	.	12	TRBJ1-2	TGTGCCACCGTGGGACAGTCGTATGGCTACACCTTC	CATVGQSYGYTF
TRBD1	TRBV28	.	12	TRBJ2-7	TGTGCCAGCAGTTCCCTTGGACAGGGAACGTACTTC	CASSSLGQGTYF
TRBD1	TRBV3-1	many	15	TRBJ1-4	TGTGCCAGCAGCCAAGGGGACAGATCTAATGAAAAACTGTTTTTT	CASSQGDRSNEKLFF
.	TRBV29-1	few	15	TRBJ2-1	TGCAGCGTTGAATTCGCCAGGGGCTTAGACAATGAGCAGTTCTTC	CSVEFARGLDNEQFF
TRBD2	TRBV20-1	few	13	TRBJ2-7	TGCAGTGCCTTAGCGGGATCGGGCTACGAGCAGTACTTC	CSALAGSGYEQYF
TRBD2	TRBV4-3	many	16	TRBJ2-3	TGCGCCAGCAGCCAGGGTAGCGGGAGGAGGGCAGATACGCAGTATTTT	CASSQGSGRRADTQYF
.	TRBV4-2	.	17	TRBJ1-5	TGTGCCAGCAGCCAAGATAAGGGCCAGGGAGCCTATCAGCCCCAGCATTTT	CASSQDKGQGAYQPQHF
.	TRBV4-1	.	17	TRBJ2-1	TGCGCCAGCAGCCACCCCACGGGGCAGGGGCAGTACAATGAGCAGTTCTTC	CASSHPTGQGQYNEQFF
.	TRBV15	few	16	TRBJ2-2	TGTGCCACCAGCAGAGGTTTAGTAAGGTCGACCGGGGAGCTGTTTTTT	CATSRGLVRSTGELFF
.	TRBV27	many	15	TRBJ2-2	TGTGCCAGCGGATCAAGAGCACCGGCAGGCGGGGAGCTGTTTTTT	CASGSRAPAGGELFF
.	TRBV30	.	12	TRBJ2-1	TGTGCCTGGAGCGAGACGGTCCCTGAGCAGTTCTTC	CAWSETVPEQFF
.	TRBV20-1	.	13	TRBJ1-1	TGCAGTGCTAGAGGGGGGGCTGGCACTGAAGCTTTCTTT	CSARGGAGTEAFF